This passage covers 5 T cell receptor beta chains from one sample sequenced in a study of Graves' ophthalmopathy and Graves' hyperthyroidism. From RNA, the CDR3 regions of TCR beta chains were amplified and sequenced. An initial RT-PCR round employing HTBI primers preceded a second-round multiplex PCR. Each CDR3 protein is one row after TCRdb ran MiXCR on the multiplex PCR reads. Of around 520,000 distinct CDR3 sequences listed, roughly 40% are singletons. Sequencing input: peripheral blood or thyroid tissue (not recorded which). These receptors originate from an adult man with Graves' hyperthyroidism.

V usage is TRBV29-1 and J usage is TRBJ2-5; D may be TRBD2 (5 bases). CDR1 SQVTM and CDR2 ANQGSEA come from the germline V gene. This CDR3 region has 14 residues. V lost 0 bases and J 0 bases, leaving 8 bases between the germline ends. The CDR3 DNA is TGCAGCGTTGAAGATACGGGGAACCAAGAGACCCAGTACTTC. As protein: CSVEDTGNQETQYF.

This clonotype was counted many times. V is TRBV5-1 and J is TRBJ1-2; 7 positions match TRBD1. Looked up from germline, CDR1 is SGHRS and CDR2 is YFSETQ. Trimming cost V 4 bases and J 2 bases; bases outside gene matches: 14. This CDR3 comprises 17 residues. In DNA form, the CDR3 reads TGCGCCAGCAGCCCTTTGGCGGGACAGTTAACAAACTATGGCTACACCTTC. As protein: CASSPLAGQLTNYGYTF.

A single count supports this clonotype. The chain links TRBV20-1 to TRBJ2-3; D might be TRBD1 or TRBD2, each matching 5 bases. V was trimmed by 8 bases and J by 1 base, leaving 16 bases between them. CDR3 length: 14 residues. Germline CDR1 and CDR2: DFQATT and SNEGSKA (reference sequence). For the CDR3, the DNA is TGCAGTACACAGGATAGCGTGGGCACAGATACGCAGTATTTT. The encoded protein is CSTQDSVGTDTQYF.

This clonotype was detected many times. The gene calls are TRBV20-1 and TRBJ2-7, with a tentative D call TRBD1 (5 bases). With 0 bases removed from V and 0 bases from J, the gap between germline ends came to 12 bases. The CDR3 covers 15 residues. The germline CDR1 and CDR2 sequences are DFQATT and SNEGSKA (reference sequence). The CDR3 loop reads CSARDGAAPSYEQYF. CDR3 coding DNA: TGCAGTGCTAGAGATGGGGCAGCCCCCTCCTACGAGCAGTACTTC.

This clonotype was seen many times. V and J are TRBV7-8 and TRBJ2-5, with unresolved D. Trimming stripped 5 bases from V and 0 bases from J, with 19 bases between. Germline loops: CDR1 SGHVS, CDR2 FQNEAQ. The CDR3 has 17 residues. The CDR3 is CASSPRTPRVDQETQYF. DNA of the CDR3: TGTGCCAGCAGCCCCCGGACCCCACGAGTGGACCAAGAGACCCAGTACTTC.